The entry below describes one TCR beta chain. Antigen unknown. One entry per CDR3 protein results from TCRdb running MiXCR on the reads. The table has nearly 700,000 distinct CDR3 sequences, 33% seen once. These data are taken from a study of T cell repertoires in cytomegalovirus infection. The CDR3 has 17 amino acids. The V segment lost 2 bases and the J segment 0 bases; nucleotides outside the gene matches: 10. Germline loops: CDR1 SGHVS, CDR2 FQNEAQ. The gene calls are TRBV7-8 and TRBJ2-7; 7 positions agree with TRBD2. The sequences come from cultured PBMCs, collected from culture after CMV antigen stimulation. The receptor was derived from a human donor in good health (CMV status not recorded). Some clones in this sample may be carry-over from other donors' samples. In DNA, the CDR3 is TGTGCCAGCAGCTTACCTAGGGCTAGCGGTGCCTCCTACGAGCAGTACTTC. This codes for CASSLPRASGASYEQYF.